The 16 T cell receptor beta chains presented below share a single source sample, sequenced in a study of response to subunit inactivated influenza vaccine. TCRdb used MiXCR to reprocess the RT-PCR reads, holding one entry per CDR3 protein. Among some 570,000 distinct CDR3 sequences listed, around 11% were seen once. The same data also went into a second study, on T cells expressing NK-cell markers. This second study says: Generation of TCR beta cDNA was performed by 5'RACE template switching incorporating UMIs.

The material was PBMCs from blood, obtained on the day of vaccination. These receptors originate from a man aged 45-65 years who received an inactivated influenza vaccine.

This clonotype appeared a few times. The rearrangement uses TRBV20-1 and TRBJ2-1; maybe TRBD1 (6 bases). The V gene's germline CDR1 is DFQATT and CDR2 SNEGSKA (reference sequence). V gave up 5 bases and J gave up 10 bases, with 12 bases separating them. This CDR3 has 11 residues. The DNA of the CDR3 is TGCAGTGCTTCCAGGGGTTTGGAGCAGTTCTTC. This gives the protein CSASRGLEQFF.

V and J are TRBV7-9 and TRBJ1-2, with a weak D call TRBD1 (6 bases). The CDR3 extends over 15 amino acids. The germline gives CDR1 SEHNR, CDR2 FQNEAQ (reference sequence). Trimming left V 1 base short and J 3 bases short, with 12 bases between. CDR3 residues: CASSLVGARHYGYTF. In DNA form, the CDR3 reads TGTGCCAGCAGCTTAGTGGGGGCCCGGCACTATGGCTACACCTTC.

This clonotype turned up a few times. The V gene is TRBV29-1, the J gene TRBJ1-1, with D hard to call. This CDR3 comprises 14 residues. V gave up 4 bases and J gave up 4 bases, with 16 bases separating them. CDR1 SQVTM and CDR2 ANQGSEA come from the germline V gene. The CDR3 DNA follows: TGCAGCGTTGGTTTGGACCGTCGCGGCACTGAAGCTTTCTTT. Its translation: CSVGLDRRGTEAFF.

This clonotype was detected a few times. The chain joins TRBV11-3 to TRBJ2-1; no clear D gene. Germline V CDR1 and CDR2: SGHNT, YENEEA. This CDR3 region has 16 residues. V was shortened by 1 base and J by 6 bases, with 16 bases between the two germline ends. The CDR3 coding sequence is TGTGCCAGCAGCTTAGGTCTAGGTGGGCAGGCCAATGAGCAGTTCTTC. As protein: CASSLGLGGQANEQFF.

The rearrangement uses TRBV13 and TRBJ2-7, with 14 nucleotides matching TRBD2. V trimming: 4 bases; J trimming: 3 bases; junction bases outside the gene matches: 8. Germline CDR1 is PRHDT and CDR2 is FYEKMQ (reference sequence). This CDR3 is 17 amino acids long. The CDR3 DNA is TGTGCCAGCAGCTCCCTAAGACTAGCGGGGGGGGTCTACGAGCAGTACTTC. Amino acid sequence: CASSSLRLAGGVYEQYF.

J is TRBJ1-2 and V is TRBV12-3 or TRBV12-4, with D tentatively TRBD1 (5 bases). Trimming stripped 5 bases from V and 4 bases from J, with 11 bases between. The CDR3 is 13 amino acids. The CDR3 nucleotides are TGTGCCAGCAGTGACCAGGGCGCCTATGGCTACACCTTC. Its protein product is CASSDQGAYGYTF.

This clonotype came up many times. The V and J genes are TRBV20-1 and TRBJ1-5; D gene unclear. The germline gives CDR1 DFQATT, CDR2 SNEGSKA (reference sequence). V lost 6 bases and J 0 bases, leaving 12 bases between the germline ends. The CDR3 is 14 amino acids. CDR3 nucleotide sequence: TGCAGTGCGCGGACGGCTTATAGCAATCAGCCCCAGCATTTT. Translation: CSARTAYSNQPQHF.

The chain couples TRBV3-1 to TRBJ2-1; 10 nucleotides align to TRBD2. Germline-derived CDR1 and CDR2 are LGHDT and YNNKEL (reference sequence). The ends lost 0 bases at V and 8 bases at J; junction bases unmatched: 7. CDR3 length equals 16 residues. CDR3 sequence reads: CASSQDGLAGVDEQFF. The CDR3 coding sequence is TGTGCCAGCAGCCAAGATGGGCTAGCGGGAGTCGATGAGCAGTTCTTC.

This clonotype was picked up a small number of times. The CDR3 protein is CASSLGAGSPDTQYF. CDR3 nucleotides: TGTGCCAGCAGCTTAGGGGCGGGGTCCCCAGATACGCAGTATTTT. The gene calls are TRBV11-2 and TRBJ2-3, with D maybe TRBD2 (6 bases). The CDR3 is 15 amino acids. Trimming removed 1 base at V and 4 bases at J, with 12 bases between. Germline-derived CDR1 and CDR2 are SGHAT and FQNNGV.

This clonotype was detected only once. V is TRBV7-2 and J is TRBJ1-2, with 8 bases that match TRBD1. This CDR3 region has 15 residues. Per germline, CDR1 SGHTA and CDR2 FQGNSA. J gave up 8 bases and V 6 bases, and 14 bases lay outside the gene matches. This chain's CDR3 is CASRVPQGASEGYTF. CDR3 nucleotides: TGTGCCAGCAGGGTTCCCCAGGGGGCGAGCGAGGGCTACACCTTC.

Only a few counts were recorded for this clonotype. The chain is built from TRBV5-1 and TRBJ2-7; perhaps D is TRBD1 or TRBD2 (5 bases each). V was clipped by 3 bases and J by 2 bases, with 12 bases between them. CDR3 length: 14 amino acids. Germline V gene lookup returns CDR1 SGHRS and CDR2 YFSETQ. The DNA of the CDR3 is TGCGCCAGCAGCTCTGGGACGGATCCCTACGAGCAGTACTTC. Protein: CASSSGTDPYEQYF.

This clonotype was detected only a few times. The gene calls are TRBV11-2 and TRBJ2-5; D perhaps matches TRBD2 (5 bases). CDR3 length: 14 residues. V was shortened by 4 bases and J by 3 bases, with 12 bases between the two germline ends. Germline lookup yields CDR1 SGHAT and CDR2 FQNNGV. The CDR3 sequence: CASSSLAGKETQYF. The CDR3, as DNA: TGTGCCAGCAGCTCCCTCGCCGGGAAAGAGACCCAGTACTTC.

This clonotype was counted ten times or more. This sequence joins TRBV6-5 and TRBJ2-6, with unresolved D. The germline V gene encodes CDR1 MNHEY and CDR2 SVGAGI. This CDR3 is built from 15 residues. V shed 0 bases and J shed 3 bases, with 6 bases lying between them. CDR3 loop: CASSYSKYGANVLTF. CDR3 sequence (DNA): TGTGCCAGCAGTTACTCGAAATATGGGGCCAACGTCCTGACTTTC.

The CDR3 DNA is TGCAGTGCTGGGGCTAGCGGGAGAGGGGATACGCAGTATTTT. This sequence encodes CSAGASGRGDTQYF. The chain carries TRBV20-1 and TRBJ2-3, with 10 nucleotides matching TRBD2. This CDR3 spans 14 amino acids. CDR1 is DFQATT and CDR2 is SNEGSKA in the germline V gene (reference sequence). J lost 6 bases, V lost 5 bases, and 8 bases had no gene match.

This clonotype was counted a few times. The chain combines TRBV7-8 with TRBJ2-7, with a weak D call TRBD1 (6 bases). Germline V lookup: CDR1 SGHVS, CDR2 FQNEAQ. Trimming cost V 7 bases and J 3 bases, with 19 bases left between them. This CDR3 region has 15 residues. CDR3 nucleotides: TGTGCCAGCACCCCCGCTACAACAGGGAACTACGAGCAGTACTTC. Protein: CASTPATTGNYEQYF.

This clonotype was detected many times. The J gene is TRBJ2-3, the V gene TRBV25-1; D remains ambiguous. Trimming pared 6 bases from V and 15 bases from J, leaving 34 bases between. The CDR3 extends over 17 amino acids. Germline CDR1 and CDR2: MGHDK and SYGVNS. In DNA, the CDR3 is TGTGCCAGCAGGGCCGTTCCCCCCGGAGCCTCGACTGGGGTATTATATTTT. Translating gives CASRAVPPGASTGVLYF.